A single sample gave rise to the 14 T cell receptor beta chains below, sequenced in a study of T cell repertoires in cytomegalovirus infection. These receptors' targets are unknown. TCRdb redid the calling of the reads with MiXCR, one entry per CDR3 protein. Here the sample spans fewer than 85,000 distinct CDR3 sequences, 45% to 50% being singletons. Sequencing was performed on CD8+ T cells from cultured PBMCs, taken from culture after CMV antigen stimulation. The source of these receptors is a human donor in good health (CMV status not recorded). Some clones in this sample may be carry-over from other donors' samples.

This clonotype showed up just a few times. The gene calls are TRBV7-2 and TRBJ2-7; D is undetermined. V lost 5 bases and J lost 2, with 16 bases in between. The CDR3 has 15 amino acids. CDR1 is SGHTA and CDR2 is FQGNSA in the germline V gene. Written as DNA, the CDR3 is TGTGCCAGCAGCCCTCCAAGTTCAAGTACCTACGAGCAGTACTTC. This codes for CASSPPSSSTYEQYF.

The chain is built from TRBV9 and TRBJ2-1; 9 bases match TRBD2. CDR1 SGDLS and CDR2 YYNGEE come from the germline V gene. The CDR3 extends over 17 amino acids. The trim removed 2 bases at V and 7 bases at J, leaving 13 bases unmatched. Here the CDR3 reads CASSVLSIAGEGNEQFF. In DNA form, the CDR3 reads TGTGCCAGCAGCGTCCTCTCCATAGCGGGGGAAGGGAATGAGCAGTTCTTC. Filled out from reference TRBV9 and TRBJ2-1, the complete variable domain reads DSGVTQTPKHLITATGQRVTLRCSPRSGDLSVYWYQQSLDQGLQFLIQYYNGEERAKGNILERFSAQQFPDLHSELNLSSLELGDSALYFCASSVLSIAGEGNEQFFGPGTRLTVL.

V and J are TRBV7-8 and TRBJ2-3; 7 nucleotides align to TRBD1. Germline values: CDR1 SGHVS, CDR2 FQNEAQ. With 11 bases clipped from V and 1 base from J, the junction kept 9 bases outside the gene matches. There are 14 residues in the CDR3. The CDR3 region has the DNA TGTGCCGGATCCTCGGGACAGCGCACAGATACGCAGTATTTT. This codes for CAGSSGQRTDTQYF.

This clonotype was seen more than once but under ten times. The V and J genes are TRBV7-9 and TRBJ2-1, with D tentatively TRBD1 or TRBD2 (5 bases each). The ends were cut back, 4 bases at V and 1 base at J, with 14 bases in the middle. CDR3 length equals 16 residues. Looked up from germline, CDR1 is SEHNR and CDR2 is FQNEAQ (reference sequence). In DNA form, the CDR3 reads TGTGCCAGCAGCTCCGGGGCGGGTTTATCCTACAATGAGCAGTTCTTC. Its translation is CASSSGAGLSYNEQFF. Complete variable domain (other parts from reference TRBV7-9 and TRBJ2-1): DTGVSQNPRHKITKRGQNVTFRCDPISEHNRLYWYRQTLGQGPEFLTYFQNEAQLEKSRLLSDRFSAERPKGSFSTLEIQRTEQGDSAMYLCASSSGAGLSYNEQFFGPGTRLTVL.

This clonotype was counted at least ten times. This chain connects TRBV7-2 to TRBJ1-2; no clear D gene. Trimming stripped 2 bases from V and 2 bases from J, with 12 bases between. The CDR3 is 15 amino acids. In germline, CDR1 is SGHTA, CDR2 FQGNSA. For the CDR3, the DNA is TGTGCCAGCAGCTTACCGAGGATGGCGAACTATGGCTACACCTTC. This sequence encodes CASSLPRMANYGYTF.

This clonotype was recorded a few times. The genes are TRBV5-4 and TRBJ2-1; D gene uncertain. Germline assignment: CDR1 SGHNT and CDR2 YYREEE (reference sequence). V lost 4 bases and J lost 4, with 3 bases in between. The CDR3 is made up of 11 amino acids. DNA for the CDR3: TGTGCCAGCAGCACATACAATGAGCAGTTCTTC. This encodes CASSTYNEQFF.

The chain joins TRBV2 to TRBJ2-3; perhaps TRBD2 as D (6 bases). Per the germline V gene, CDR1 is SNHLY and CDR2 is FYNNEI. Trimming stripped 3 bases from V and 2 bases from J, with 12 bases between. There are 15 residues in the CDR3. The DNA for the CDR3 is TGTGCCAGCAGTGAGGGACTTAGCGTCACAGATACGCAGTATTTT. Translation: CASSEGLSVTDTQYF.

The chain carries TRBV7-3 and TRBJ2-3; no clear D gene. Trimming took off 4 bases at V and 5 bases at J, with 22 bases between the two ends. This CDR3 region has 17 residues. Germline V gene sequence: CDR1 SGHTA, CDR2 FQGTGA. The DNA for the CDR3 is TGTGCCAGCAGCTCCTTTAAAGTAGGCGGCCGACGAGATACGCAGTATTTT. Its translation: CASSSFKVGGRRDTQYF.

This clonotype has more than one count but fewer than ten. The rearrangement uses TRBV12-3 or TRBV12-4 and TRBJ1-3; D uncertain. The CDR3 consists of 16 residues. V gave up 2 bases and J gave up 2 bases, with 13 bases separating them. The CDR3 DNA follows: TGTGCCAGCAGTTTATCTCGGGAAGGGACTGGAAACACCATATATTTT. It encodes CASSLSREGTGNTIYF.

This clonotype was counted a single time. CDR3 residues: CASSIRELGQERWDLNTGELFF. In nucleotides, the CDR3 is TGTGCCAGTAGTATAAGGGAATTGGGACAGGAGCGGTGGGACTTGAACACCGGGGAGCTGTTTTTT. This chain links TRBV19 with TRBJ2-2, with 8 bases that match TRBD1. After removal of 2 bases from V and 1 base from J, the junction contained 21 bases not matched to a gene. Germline V CDR1 and CDR2: LNHDA, SQIVND (reference sequence). The CDR3 runs 22 residues. Looking up the rest from reference TRBV19 and TRBJ2-2 gives the full variable domain: DGGITQSPKYLFRKEGQNVTLSCEQNLNHDAMYWYRQDPGQGLRLIYYSQIVNDFQKGDIAEGYSVSREKKESFPLTVTSAQKNPTAFYLCASSIRELGQERWDLNTGELFFGEGSRLTVL.

Comment on this clonotype: The junction departs from germline at one end; a sequencing error may be responsible. The V and J genes are TRBV30 and TRBJ2-7; possibly TRBD2 for D (6 bases). This CDR3 has 16 residues. Germline CDR1 GTSNPN, CDR2 SVGIG (reference sequence). Here the CDR3 reads CAWSGRPGGGPDPAGF. DNA for the CDR3: TGTGCCTGGAGTGGTCGGCCGGGTGGAGGGCCGGATCCGGCGGGCTTC.

This clonotype was counted only a few times. The J gene is TRBJ1-1, the V gene TRBV7-8; D gene ambiguous. V was trimmed by 1 base and J by 0 bases, leaving 15 bases between them. Germline V CDR1 and CDR2: SGHVS, FQNEAQ. The CDR3 length is 17 residues. CDR3 region: CASSLGYGRFMNTEAFF. Written as DNA, the CDR3 is TGTGCCAGCAGCTTAGGTTACGGCCGTTTCATGAACACTGAAGCTTTCTTT.

The chain links TRBV11-2 to TRBJ2-7; a possible D gene is TRBD2 (5 bases). The V and J ends lost 6 bases and 2 bases respectively, with 14 bases between them. CDR1 and CDR2 (germline): SGHAT, FQNNGV. The CDR3 loop spans 14 amino acids. CDR3 nucleotides: TGTGCCAGCAGACCTTCGCGGGTAACCTACGAGCAGTACTTC. Translated: CASRPSRVTYEQYF.

The V and J genes are TRBV13 and TRBJ2-1; D is unclear. The CDR3 sequence is 11 residues long. Deletions cut 3 bases from V and 6 bases from J, with 3 bases between. Germline CDR1 and CDR2: PRHDT and FYEKMQ (reference sequence). The CDR3 DNA reads TGTGCCAGCAGCTTTACCAATGAGCAGTTCTTC. This gives the protein CASSFTNEQFF.